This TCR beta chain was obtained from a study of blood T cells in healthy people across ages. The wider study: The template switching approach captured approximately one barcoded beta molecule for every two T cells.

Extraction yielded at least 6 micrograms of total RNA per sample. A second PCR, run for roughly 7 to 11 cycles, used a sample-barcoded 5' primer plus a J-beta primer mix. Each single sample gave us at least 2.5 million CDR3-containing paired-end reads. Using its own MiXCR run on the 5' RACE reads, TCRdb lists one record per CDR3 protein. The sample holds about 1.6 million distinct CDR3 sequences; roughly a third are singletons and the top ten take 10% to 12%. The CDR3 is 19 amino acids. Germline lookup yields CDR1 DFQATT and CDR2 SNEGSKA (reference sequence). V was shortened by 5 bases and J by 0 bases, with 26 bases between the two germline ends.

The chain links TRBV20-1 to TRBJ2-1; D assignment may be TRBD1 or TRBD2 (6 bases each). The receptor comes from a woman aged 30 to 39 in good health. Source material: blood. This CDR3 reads CSASDRDSLGGSSYNEQFF. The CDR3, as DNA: TGCAGTGCTTCAGACCGGGACTCATTAGGGGGAAGCTCCTACAATGAGCAGTTCTTC.